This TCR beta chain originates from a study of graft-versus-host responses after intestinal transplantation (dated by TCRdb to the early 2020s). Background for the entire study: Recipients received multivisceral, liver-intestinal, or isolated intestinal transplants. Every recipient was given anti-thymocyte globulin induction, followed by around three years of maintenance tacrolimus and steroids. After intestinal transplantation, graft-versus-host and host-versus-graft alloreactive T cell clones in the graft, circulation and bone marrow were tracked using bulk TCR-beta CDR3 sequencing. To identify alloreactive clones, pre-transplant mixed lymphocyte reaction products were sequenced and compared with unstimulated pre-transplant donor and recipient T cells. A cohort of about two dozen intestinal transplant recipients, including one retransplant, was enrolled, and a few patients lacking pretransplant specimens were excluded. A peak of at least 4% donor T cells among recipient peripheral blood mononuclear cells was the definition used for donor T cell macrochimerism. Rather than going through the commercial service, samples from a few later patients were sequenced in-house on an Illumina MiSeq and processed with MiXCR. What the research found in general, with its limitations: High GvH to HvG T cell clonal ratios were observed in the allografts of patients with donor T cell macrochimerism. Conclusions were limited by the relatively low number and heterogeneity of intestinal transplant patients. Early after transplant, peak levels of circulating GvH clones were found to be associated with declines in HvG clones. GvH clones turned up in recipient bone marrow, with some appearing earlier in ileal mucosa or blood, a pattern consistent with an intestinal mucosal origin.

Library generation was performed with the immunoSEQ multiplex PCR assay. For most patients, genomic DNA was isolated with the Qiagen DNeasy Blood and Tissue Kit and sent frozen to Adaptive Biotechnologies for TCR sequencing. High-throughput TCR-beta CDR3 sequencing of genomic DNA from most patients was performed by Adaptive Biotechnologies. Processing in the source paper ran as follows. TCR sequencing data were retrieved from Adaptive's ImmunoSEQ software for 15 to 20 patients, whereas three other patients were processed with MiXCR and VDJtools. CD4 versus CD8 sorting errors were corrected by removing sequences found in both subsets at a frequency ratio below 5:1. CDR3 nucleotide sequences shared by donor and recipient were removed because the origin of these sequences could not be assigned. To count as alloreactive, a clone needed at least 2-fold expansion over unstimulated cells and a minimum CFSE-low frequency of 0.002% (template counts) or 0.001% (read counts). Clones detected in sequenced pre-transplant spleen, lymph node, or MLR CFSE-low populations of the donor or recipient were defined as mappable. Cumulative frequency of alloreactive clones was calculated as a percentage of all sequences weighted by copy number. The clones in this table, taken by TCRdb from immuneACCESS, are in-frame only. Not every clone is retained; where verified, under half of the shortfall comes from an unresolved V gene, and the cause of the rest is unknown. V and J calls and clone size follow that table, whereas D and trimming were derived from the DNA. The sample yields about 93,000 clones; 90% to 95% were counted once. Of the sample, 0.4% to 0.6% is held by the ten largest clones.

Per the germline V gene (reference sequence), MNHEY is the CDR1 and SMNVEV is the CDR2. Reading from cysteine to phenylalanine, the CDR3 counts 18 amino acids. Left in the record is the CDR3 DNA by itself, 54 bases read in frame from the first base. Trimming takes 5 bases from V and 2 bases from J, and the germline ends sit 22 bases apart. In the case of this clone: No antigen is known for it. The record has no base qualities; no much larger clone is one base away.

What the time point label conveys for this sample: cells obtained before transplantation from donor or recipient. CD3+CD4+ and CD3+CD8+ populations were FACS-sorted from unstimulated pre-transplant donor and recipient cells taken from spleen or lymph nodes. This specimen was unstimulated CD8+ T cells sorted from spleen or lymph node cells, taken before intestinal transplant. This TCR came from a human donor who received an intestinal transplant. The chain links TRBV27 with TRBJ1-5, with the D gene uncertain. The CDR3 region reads CASSPLDYEKGGNQPQHF. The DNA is TGTGCCAGCAGTCCTCTGGATTACGAGAAAGGAGGCAATCAGCCCCAGCATTTT.